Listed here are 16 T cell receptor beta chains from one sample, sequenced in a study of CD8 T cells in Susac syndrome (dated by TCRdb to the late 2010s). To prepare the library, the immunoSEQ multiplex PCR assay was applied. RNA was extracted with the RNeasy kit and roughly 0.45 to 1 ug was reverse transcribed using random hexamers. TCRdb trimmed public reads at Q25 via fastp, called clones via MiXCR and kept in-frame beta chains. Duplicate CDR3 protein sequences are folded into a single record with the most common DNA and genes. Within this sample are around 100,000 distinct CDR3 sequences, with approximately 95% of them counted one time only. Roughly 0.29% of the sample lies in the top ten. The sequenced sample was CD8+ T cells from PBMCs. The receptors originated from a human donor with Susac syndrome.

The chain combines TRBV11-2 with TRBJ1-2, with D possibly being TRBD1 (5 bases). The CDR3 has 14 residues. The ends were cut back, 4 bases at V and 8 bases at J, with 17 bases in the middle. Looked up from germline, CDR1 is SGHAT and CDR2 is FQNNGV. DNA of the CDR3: TGTGCCAGCAGCTCGACCGGGACGTTATCGGGCTACACCTTC. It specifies CASSSTGTLSGYTF.

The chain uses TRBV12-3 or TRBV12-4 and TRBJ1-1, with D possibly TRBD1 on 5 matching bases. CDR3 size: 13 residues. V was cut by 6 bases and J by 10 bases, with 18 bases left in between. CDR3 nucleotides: TGTGCCAGCAGAACCCAGGGTCTCGATGCAGCTTTCTTT. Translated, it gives CASRTQGLDAAFF.

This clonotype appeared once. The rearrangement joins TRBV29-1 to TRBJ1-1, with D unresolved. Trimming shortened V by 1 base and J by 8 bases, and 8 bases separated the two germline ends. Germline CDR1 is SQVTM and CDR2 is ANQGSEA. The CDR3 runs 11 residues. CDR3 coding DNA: TGCAGCGTTGAAGGGACGACAGAAGCTTTCTTT. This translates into CSVEGTTEAFF.

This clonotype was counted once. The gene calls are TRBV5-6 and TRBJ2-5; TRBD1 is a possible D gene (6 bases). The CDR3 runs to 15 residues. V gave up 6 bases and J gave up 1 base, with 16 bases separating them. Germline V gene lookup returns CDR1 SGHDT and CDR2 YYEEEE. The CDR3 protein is CASTLAGGLQETQYF. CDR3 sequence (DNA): TGTGCCAGCACCCTCGCTGGGGGCCTCCAAGAGACCCAGTACTTC. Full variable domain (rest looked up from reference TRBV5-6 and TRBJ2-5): DAGVTQSPTHLIKTRGQQVTLRCSPKSGHDTVSWYQQALGQGPQFIFQYYEEEERQRGNFPDRFSGHQFPNYSSELNVNALLLGDSALYLCASTLAGGLQETQYFGPGTRLLVL.

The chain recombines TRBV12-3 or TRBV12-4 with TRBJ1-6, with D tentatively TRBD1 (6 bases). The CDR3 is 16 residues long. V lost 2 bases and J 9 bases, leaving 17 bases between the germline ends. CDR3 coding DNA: TGTGCCAGCAGTTTATTGGGGGCGAGGGGGGGTTCACCCCTCCACTTT. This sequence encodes CASSLLGARGGSPLHF.

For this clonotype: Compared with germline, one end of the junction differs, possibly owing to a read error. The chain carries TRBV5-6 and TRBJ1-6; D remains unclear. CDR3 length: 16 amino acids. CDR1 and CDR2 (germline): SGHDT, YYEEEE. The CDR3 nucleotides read TGTGCCAGCAGCGGCAGGACTTCACCTTATAGTTCACCCCTCCACTTT. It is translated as CASSGRTSPYSSPLHF.

The CDR3 here is CASSLGQQQETQYF. The CDR3 DNA reads as TGTGCCAGCAGCTTGGGACAGCAACAAGAGACCCAGTACTTC. The chain joins TRBV5-4 to TRBJ2-5; D is perhaps TRBD1 (5 bases). The germline gives CDR1 SGHNT, CDR2 YYREEE (reference sequence). The V gene lost 0 bases and the J gene lost 2 bases, with 8 bases spanning the gap. The CDR3 extends over 14 amino acids. Combining the CDR3 with reference TRBV5-4 and TRBJ2-5 gives the whole variable domain ETGVTQSPTHLIKTRGQQVTLRCSSQSGHNTVSWYQQALGQGPQFIFQYYREEENGRGNFPPRFSGLQFPNYSSELNVNALELDDSALYLCASSLGQQQETQYFGPGTRLLVL.

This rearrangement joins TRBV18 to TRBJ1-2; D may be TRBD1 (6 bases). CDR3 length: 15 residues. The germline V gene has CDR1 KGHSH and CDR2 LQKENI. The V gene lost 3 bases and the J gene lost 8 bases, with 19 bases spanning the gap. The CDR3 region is CASSPSDSPLLGYTF. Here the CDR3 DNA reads TGTGCCAGCTCACCCTCGGACAGCCCGCTACTGGGCTACACCTTC.

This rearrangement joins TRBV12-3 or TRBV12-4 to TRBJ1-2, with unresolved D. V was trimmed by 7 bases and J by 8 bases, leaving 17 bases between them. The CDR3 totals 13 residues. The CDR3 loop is CASTRESHMGYTF. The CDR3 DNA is TGTGCCAGCACCCGCGAGTCCCATATGGGCTACACCTTC.

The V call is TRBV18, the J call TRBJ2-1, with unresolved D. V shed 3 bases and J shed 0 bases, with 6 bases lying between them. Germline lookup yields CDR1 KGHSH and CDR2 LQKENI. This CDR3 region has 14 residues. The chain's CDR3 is CASSPAASYNEQFF. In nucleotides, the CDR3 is TGTGCCAGCTCACCGGCGGCCTCCTACAATGAGCAGTTCTTC.

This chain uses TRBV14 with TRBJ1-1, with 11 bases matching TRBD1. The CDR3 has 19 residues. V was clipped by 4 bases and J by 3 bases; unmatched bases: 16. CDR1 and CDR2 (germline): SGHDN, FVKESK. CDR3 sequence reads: CASSPAPDRGQRGDTEAFF. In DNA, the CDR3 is TGTGCCAGCAGCCCAGCCCCGGACAGGGGGCAAAGAGGGGACACTGAAGCTTTCTTT.

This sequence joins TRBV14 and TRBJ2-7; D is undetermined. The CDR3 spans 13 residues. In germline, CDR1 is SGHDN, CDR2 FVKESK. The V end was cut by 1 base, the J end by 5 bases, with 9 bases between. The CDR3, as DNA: TGTGCCAGCAGCCAAGGACCCCCCCACGAGCAGTACTTC. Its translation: CASSQGPPHEQYF.

As DNA, the CDR3 is TGCGCCAGCAGCCAAGAGGACCATAATGCGGGAGTCCTCTACGAGCAGTACTTC. It yields the protein CASSQEDHNAGVLYEQYF. The V and J genes are TRBV4-1 and TRBJ2-7; 7 nucleotides match TRBD2. The V gene's germline CDR1 is MGHRA and CDR2 YSYEKL. The V segment lost 0 bases and the J segment 3 bases; nucleotides outside the gene matches: 14. This CDR3 has 18 amino acids.

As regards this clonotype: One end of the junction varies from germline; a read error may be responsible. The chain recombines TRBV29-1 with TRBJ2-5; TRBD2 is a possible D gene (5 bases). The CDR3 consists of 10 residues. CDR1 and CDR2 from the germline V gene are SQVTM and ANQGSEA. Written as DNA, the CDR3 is TGCAGCGCCACGACGACGGGATTGGACTTC. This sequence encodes CSATTTGLDF.

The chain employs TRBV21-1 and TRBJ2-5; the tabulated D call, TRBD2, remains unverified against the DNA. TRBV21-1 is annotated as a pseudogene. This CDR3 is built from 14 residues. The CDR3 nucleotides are TGTGCCAGCAGGGGACTAGCGGGGAAAGAGACCCAGTACTTC. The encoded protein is CASRGLAGKETQYF.

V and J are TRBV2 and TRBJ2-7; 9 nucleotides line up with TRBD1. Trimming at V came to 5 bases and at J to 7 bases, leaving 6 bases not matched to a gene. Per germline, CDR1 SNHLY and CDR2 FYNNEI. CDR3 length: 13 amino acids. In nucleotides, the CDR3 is TGTGCCAGCAGTAAAGACAGGGGGGGAGAGCAGTACTTC. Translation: CASSKDRGGEQYF.